What follows is one T cell receptor beta chain and its context. The data derive from a study of blood T cell repertoires in COVID-19. The wider study: Samples of COVID-19 (acute and convalescent) were obtained from the United States, Italy and Spain. In each case, the material was cDNA or gDNA derived from T cells, B-cell-depleted T cells, or PBMCs.

Original processing methods: Nucleated cell number was recorded as an estimate derived from reference gene primer amplification. Profiling relied on immunoSEQ multiplex PCR, and the TCRdb table lists in-frame clones only, not all of them. That table gives V, J and clone size, and the DNA gave D and trimming. Of roughly 64,000 clones detected, approximately 78% appear once; the ten largest clones hold 13% to 15%. This CDR3 region has 15 residues. Germline V gene lookup returns CDR1 LGHNT and CDR2 FRNRAP. V shed 5 bases and J 9 bases; nucleotides not matched to a gene: 12. Seattle participants joined during active infection and were tracked over time.

The source material was peripheral blood. The chain recombines TRBV12-5 with TRBJ2-1; 8 bases map to TRBD2. The origin of this receptor is a man aged 60 to 69 with COVID-19, enrolled during active disease. The CDR3 is CASGPPTGLDGEQFF. CDR3 coding DNA: TGTGCTAGTGGTCCACCAACGGGACTAGACGGTGAGCAGTTCTTC.